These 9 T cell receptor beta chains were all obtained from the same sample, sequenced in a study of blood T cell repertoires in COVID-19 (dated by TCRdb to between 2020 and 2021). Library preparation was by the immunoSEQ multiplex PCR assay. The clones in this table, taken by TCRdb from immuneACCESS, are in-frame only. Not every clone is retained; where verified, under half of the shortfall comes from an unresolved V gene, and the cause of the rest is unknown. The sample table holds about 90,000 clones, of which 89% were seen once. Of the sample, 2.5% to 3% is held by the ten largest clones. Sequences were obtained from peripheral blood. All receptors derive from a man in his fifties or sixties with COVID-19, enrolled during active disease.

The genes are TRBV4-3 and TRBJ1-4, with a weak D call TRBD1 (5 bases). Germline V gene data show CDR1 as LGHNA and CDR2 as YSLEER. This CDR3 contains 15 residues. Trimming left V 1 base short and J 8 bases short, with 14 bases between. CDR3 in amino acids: CASSQAAGGWEKLFF. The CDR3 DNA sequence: TGCGCCAGCAGCCAAGCAGCTGGGGGGTGGGAAAAACTGTTTTTT.

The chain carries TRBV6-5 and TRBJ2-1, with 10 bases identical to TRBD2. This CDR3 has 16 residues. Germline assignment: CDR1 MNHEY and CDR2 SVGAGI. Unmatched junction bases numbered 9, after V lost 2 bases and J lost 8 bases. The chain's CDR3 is CASSYVTAGGQDEQFF. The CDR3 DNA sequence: TGTGCCAGCAGTTACGTAACAGCGGGGGGGCAGGATGAGCAGTTCTTC.

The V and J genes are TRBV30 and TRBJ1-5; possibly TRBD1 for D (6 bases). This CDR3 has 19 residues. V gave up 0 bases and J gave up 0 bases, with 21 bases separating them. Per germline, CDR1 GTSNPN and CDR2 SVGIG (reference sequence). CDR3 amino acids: CAWSVGTTIGGYSNQPQHF. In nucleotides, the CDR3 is TGTGCCTGGAGTGTAGGGACAACCATAGGGGGTTATAGCAATCAGCCCCAGCATTTT.

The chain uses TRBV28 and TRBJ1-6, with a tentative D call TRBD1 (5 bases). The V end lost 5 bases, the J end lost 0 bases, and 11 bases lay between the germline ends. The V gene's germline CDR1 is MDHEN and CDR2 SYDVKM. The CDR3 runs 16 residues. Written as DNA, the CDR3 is TGTGCCAGCAGTCGACAGTGGAGCTCCTATAATTCACCCCTCCACTTT. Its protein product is CASSRQWSSYNSPLHF.

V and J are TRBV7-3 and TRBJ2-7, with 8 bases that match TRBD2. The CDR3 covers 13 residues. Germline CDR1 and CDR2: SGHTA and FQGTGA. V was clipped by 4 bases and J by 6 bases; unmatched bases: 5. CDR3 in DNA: TGTGCCAGCAGCTCGGGGGGGCCTAGCGAGCAGTACTTC. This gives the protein CASSSGGPSEQYF.

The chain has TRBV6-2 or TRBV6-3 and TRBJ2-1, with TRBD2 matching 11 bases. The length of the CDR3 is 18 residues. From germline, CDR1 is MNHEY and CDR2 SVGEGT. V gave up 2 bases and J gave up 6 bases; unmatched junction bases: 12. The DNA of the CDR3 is TGTGCCAGCAGTTACGCCCCCCGACTAGCGGGGCCGTCCAATGAGCAGTTCTTC. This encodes CASSYAPRLAGPSNEQFF.

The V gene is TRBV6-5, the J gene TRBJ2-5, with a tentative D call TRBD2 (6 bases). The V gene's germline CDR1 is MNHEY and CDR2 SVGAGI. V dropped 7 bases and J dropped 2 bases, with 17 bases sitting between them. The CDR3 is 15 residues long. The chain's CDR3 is CASKFRGGAQETQYF. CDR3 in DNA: TGTGCCAGCAAATTCCGCGGCGGGGCACAAGAGACCCAGTACTTC.

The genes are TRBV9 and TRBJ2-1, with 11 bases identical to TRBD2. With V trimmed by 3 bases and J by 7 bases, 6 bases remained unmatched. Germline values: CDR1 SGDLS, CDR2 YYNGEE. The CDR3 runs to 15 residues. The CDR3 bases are TGTGCCAGCAGCGCTAGCGGGGGGCTTTGGAATGAGCAGTTCTTC. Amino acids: CASSASGGLWNEQFF.

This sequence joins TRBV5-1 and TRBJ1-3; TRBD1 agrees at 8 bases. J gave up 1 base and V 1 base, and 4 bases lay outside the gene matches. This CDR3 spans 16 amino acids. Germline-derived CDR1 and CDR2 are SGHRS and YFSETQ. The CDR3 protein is CASSLQGANSGNTIYF. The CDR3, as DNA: TGCGCCAGCAGCTTGCAGGGGGCGAATTCTGGAAACACCATATATTTT.